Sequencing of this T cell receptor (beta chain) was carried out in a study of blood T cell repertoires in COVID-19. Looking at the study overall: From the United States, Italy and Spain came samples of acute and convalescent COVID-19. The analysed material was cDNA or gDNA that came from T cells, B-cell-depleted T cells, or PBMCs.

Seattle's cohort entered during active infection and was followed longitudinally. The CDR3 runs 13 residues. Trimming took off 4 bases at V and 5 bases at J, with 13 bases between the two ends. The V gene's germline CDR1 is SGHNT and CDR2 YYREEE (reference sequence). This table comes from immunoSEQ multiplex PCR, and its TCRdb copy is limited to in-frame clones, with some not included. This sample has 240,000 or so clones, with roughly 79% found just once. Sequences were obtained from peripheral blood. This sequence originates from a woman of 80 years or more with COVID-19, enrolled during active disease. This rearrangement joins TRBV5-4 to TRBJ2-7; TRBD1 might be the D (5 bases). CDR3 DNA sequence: TGTGCCAGCAGCCCGGCGACAGAGGACGAGCAGTACTTC. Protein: CASSPATEDEQYF.